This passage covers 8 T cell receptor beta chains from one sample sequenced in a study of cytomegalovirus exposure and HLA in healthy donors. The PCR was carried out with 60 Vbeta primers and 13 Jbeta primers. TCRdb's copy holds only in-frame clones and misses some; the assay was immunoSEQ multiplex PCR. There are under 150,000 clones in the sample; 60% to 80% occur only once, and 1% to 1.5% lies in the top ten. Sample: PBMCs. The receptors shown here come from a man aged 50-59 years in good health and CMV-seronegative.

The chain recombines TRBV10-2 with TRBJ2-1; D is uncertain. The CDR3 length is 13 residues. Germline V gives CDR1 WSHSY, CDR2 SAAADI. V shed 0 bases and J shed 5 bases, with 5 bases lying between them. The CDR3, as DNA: TGCGCCAGCAGTGAGTCTCCCGACAATGAGCAGTTCTTC. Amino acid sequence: CASSESPDNEQFF.

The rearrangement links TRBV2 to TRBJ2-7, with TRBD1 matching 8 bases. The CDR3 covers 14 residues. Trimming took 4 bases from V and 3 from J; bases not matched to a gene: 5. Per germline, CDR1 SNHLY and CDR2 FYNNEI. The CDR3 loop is CASSVQGAHYEQYF. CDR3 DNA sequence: TGTGCCAGCAGTGTTCAGGGGGCGCACTACGAGCAGTACTTC.

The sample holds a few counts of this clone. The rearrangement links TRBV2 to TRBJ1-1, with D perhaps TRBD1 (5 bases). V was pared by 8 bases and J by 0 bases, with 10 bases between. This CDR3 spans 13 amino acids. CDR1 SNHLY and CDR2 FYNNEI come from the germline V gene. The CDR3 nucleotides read TGTGCCAGCGGGGGGGGATTGAACACTGAAGCTTTCTTT. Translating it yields CASGGGLNTEAFF. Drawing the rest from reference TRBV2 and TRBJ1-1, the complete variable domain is EPEVTQTPSHQVTQMGQEVILRCVPISNHLYFYWYRQILGQKVEFLVSFYNNEISEKSEIFDDQFSVERPDGSNFTLKIRSTKLEDSAMYFCASGGGLNTEAFFGQGTRLTVV.

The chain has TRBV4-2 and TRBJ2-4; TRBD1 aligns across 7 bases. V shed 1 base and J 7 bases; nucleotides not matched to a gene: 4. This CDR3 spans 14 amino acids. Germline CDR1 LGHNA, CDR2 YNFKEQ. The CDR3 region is CASSQGQGLNIQYF. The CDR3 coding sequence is TGTGCCAGCAGCCAAGGACAGGGTCTCAACATTCAGTACTTC.

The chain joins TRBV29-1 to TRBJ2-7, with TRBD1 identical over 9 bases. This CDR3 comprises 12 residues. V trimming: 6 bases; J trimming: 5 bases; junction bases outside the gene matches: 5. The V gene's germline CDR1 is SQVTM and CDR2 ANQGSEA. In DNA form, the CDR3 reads TGCAGCGTCAGAACAGGGGGCCACGAGCAGTACTTC. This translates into CSVRTGGHEQYF.

The CDR3, as DNA: TGCGCCAGCAGTCAAGATTTAGGGGGACGGGAGAACACTGAAGCTTTCTTT. It specifies CASSQDLGGRENTEAFF. The chain combines TRBV23-1 with TRBJ1-1; D may be TRBD1 (6 bases). TRBV23-1 is known as an ORF, though its function is uncertain. Trimming took 2 bases from V and 1 from J, leaving 17 bases between them. This CDR3 contains 17 residues.

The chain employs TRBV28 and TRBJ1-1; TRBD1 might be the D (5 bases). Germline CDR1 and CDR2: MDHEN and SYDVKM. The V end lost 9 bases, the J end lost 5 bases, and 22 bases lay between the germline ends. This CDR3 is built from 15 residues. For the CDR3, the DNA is TGTGCCAGTTTCAATGGGGGAGGGATAATGACTGAAGCTTTCTTT. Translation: CASFNGGGIMTEAFF.

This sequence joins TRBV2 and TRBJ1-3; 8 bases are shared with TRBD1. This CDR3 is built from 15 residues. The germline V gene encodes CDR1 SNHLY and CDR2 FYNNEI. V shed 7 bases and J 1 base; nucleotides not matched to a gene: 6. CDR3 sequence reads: CASMPGQVSGNTIYF. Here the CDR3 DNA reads TGTGCCAGCATGCCGGGACAGGTGTCTGGAAACACCATATATTTT.